Listed here are 14 T cell receptor beta chains from one sample, sequenced in a study of shared clonotypes between healthy human individuals. This table comes from immunoSEQ multiplex PCR, and its TCRdb copy is limited to in-frame clones, with some not included. The data show nearly 1,000,000 clones, with around 80% seen just once and nearly 1.5% held by the top ten. Input material: memory CD4+ T cells sorted from blood. Subset given: CD45RA-negative fraction. Receptor source: a man aged 18-30 years in good health.

This clone is a singleton in its sample. The genes are TRBV7-9 and TRBJ2-6, with D unresolved. The CDR3 totals 15 residues. With 2 bases removed from V and 2 bases from J, the gap between germline ends came to 7 bases. Germline V gene lookup returns CDR1 SEHNR and CDR2 FQNEAQ (reference sequence). The DNA of the CDR3 is TGTGCCAGCAGCTTATTGGGGACTGGGGCCAACGTCCTGACTTTC. Protein product: CASSLLGTGANVLTF.

This clone has only one observation. The rearrangement links TRBV5-4 to TRBJ1-6, with D tentatively TRBD1 (5 bases). V was cut by 2 bases and J by 8 bases, with 17 bases left in between. This CDR3 has 16 amino acids. Germline V CDR1 and CDR2: SGHNT, YYREEE (reference sequence). The CDR3 spells CASSFRTGFQDSPLHF. CDR3 nucleotide sequence: TGTGCCAGCAGCTTTAGAACAGGATTTCAGGATTCACCCCTCCACTTT.

J is TRBJ1-1 and V is TRBV28; a possible D gene is TRBD1 (5 bases). CDR1 and CDR2 from the germline V gene are MDHEN and SYDVKM. The ends were cut back, 4 bases at V and 1 base at J, with 13 bases in the middle. This CDR3 is 15 amino acids long. In DNA form, the CDR3 reads TGTGCCAGCAGTTCGGGGGTAGGGAGGAACACTGAAGCTTTCTTT. It specifies CASSSGVGRNTEAFF.

The chain employs TRBV28 and TRBJ1-1; maybe TRBD1 (6 bases). Germline V gene data show CDR1 as MDHEN and CDR2 as SYDVKM. The V gene lost 2 bases and the J gene lost 8 bases, with 21 bases spanning the gap. The CDR3 is 16 residues long. The CDR3: CASSLSALTGNKEAFF. CDR3 coding DNA: TGTGCCAGCAGTTTAAGCGCCCTAACAGGGAATAAAGAAGCTTTCTTT.

The chain couples TRBV28 to TRBJ1-2; TRBD1 agrees at 9 bases. The CDR3 runs to 14 residues. Germline CDR1 and CDR2: MDHEN and SYDVKM. The ends lost 5 bases at V and 8 bases at J; junction bases unmatched: 9. DNA of the CDR3: TGTGCCAGCAGTCTAACCGGGACAGGGACCGGCTACACCTTC. It is translated as CASSLTGTGTGYTF.

Comments on this clone: A read error may be the cause here, since a much bigger clone is one base away. In the same sample, other DNA sequences code for this CDR3. The chain combines TRBV5-1 with TRBJ2-2, with D unclear. V was cut by 5 bases and J by 0 bases, with 14 bases left in between. CDR3 length equals 16 residues. Looked up from germline, CDR1 is SGHRS and CDR2 is YFSETQ. CDR3: CASSYDPGSNTGELFF. In nucleotides, the CDR3 is TGCGCCAGCAGTTACGATCCTGGTTCGAACACCGGGGAGCTGTTTTTT. The whole variable domain, filled in from reference TRBV5-1 and TRBJ2-2, reads KAGVTQTPRYLIKTRGQQVTLSCSPISGHRSVSWYQQTPGQGLQFLFEYFSETQRNKGNFPGRFSGRQFSNSRSEMNVSTLELGDSALYLCASSYDPGSNTGELFFGEGSRLTVL.

V usage is TRBV5-1 and J usage is TRBJ2-5, with TRBD2 matching over 9 bases. Germline CDR1 reads SGHRS; CDR2 reads YFSETQ. This CDR3 has 14 amino acids. Trimming at V came to 2 bases and at J to 5 bases, leaving 4 bases not matched to a gene. This CDR3 is CASSFSSGEETQYF. As DNA, the CDR3 is TGCGCCAGCAGCTTTTCTAGCGGGGAGGAGACCCAGTACTTC. Combining the CDR3 with reference TRBV5-1 and TRBJ2-5 gives the whole variable domain KAGVTQTPRYLIKTRGQQVTLSCSPISGHRSVSWYQQTPGQGLQFLFEYFSETQRNKGNFPGRFSGRQFSNSRSEMNVSTLELGDSALYLCASSFSSGEETQYFGPGTRLLVL.

The CDR3 here is CASSFALETQYF. For the CDR3, the DNA is TGTGCCAGCAGCTTTGCTCTAGAGACCCAGTACTTC. The chain uses TRBV7-8 and TRBJ2-5; D is unclear. The CDR3 sequence is 12 residues long. Germline CDR1 is SGHVS and CDR2 is FQNEAQ. V was trimmed by 3 bases and J by 4 bases, leaving 6 bases between them.

J is TRBJ1-1 and V is TRBV19; D unresolved. The CDR3 contains 14 residues. The germline gives CDR1 LNHDA, CDR2 SQIVND (reference sequence). The V gene lost 7 bases and the J gene lost 1 base, with 13 bases spanning the gap. CDR3 bases: TGTGCCAGTATGGAGGGCAGGTCGAACACTGAAGCTTTCTTT. The encoded protein is CASMEGRSNTEAFF.

V is TRBV4-2 and J is TRBJ2-7, with no clear D. V dropped 0 bases and J dropped 3 bases, with 15 bases sitting between them. Germline V gene data show CDR1 as LGHNA and CDR2 as YNFKEQ. The CDR3 is 16 residues long. The CDR3 DNA follows: TGTGCCAGCAGCCAAGATAAGTCGTATTCGGGCTACGAGCAGTACTTC. As protein: CASSQDKSYSGYEQYF.

CDR3 residues: CASTRKRGGYEQYF. CDR3 DNA sequence: TGTGCCAGCACACGTAAGCGGGGGGGCTACGAGCAGTACTTC. The chain couples TRBV28 to TRBJ2-7; TRBD2 matches at 10 bases. Germline CDR1 MDHEN, CDR2 SYDVKM. The CDR3 extends over 14 amino acids. Germline trimming cut 7 bases from V and 3 bases from J; bases unmatched to any gene: 6.

The V call is TRBV6-1, the J call TRBJ2-3; D is possibly TRBD2 (6 bases). Germline values: CDR1 MNHNS, CDR2 SASEGT. Trimming left V 6 bases short and J 1 base short, with 8 bases between. The CDR3 is 13 amino acids. CDR3 nucleotides: TGTGCCAGCAGGGGCGGGGGCACAGATACGCAGTATTTT. This sequence encodes CASRGGGTDTQYF.

J is TRBJ2-4 and V is TRBV2; no definite D call. V shed 6 bases and J shed 9 bases, with 9 bases lying between them. The CDR3 has 11 amino acids. Germline V gene sequence: CDR1 SNHLY, CDR2 FYNNEI. The CDR3 region is CASRGSGIQYF. Here the CDR3 DNA reads TGTGCCAGCAGGGGATCCGGCATTCAGTACTTC.

The rearrangement links TRBV6-1 to TRBJ2-5; 7 bases are a match to TRBD1. Trimming at V came to 4 bases and at J to 5 bases, leaving 10 bases not matched to a gene. The CDR3 extends over 15 amino acids. The germline gives CDR1 MNHNS, CDR2 SASEGT. The CDR3 sequence: CASSARQGSWETQYF. CDR3 nucleotide sequence: TGTGCCAGCAGTGCCCGACAGGGATCATGGGAGACCCAGTACTTC.